This record looks at one T cell receptor (beta chain) sequence and its context. RNA transcripts yielded amplified TCR beta CDR3 regions. RT-PCR was first run with HTBI primers, then multiplex PCR in a second round. TCRdb used MiXCR to reprocess the multiplex PCR reads, holding one entry per CDR3 protein. The sample includes roughly 160,000 distinct CDR3 sequences, roughly two fifths seen only once; the top ten take about 8.2%. This sample was included in a study of Graves' ophthalmopathy and Graves' hyperthyroidism. Establishment of the diagnosis relied upon clinical symptoms, serum thyroxine, TRAb, thyroid ultrasound and orbital computed tomography. PBMCs came from 8.5 to 10 ml of fresh peripheral blood. The sample was peripheral blood. The TCR comes from a man aged 25-45 years with Graves' ophthalmopathy.

The CDR3 region is CASSPGGIRAFF. The CDR3 coding sequence is TGTGCCAGCAGTCCCGGGGGGATTAGGGCTTTCTTT. The chain uses TRBV12-3 or TRBV12-4 and TRBJ1-1; D might be TRBD1 (5 bases). Trimming cost V 5 bases and J 11 bases, with 15 bases left between them. This CDR3 contains 12 residues.